This T cell receptor (beta chain) was captured in a study of beta chain features in type 1 diabetes. About the research overall: Age, gender and cell yields were similar between patients and healthy donors.

Study-wide points: Healthy donors had naive, central memory and Treg TCRB repertoires that appeared less similar than those seen among patients. VDJ junctions from patients with type 1 diabetes contained fewer insertions and more deletions.

The sequenced template was cDNA made from the entire isolated RNA. Assay used: immunoSEQ multiplex PCR; TCRdb lists only in-frame clones, some missing. In the table there are approximately 400,000 clones, approximately 16% of which are singletons. The J segment lost 2 bases and the V segment lost 3 bases, leaving 14 bases of the junction unmatched. Germline V gene sequence: CDR1 LGHNA, CDR2 YNFKEQ. CDR3 length: 18 amino acids. A few counts support this clone. Its antigen is not known. Sequencing input: naive CD4+ T cells from blood. This chain connects TRBV4-2 to TRBJ2-7; TRBD2 agrees at 9 bases. The TCR originated in a young woman in good health. Here the CDR3 reads CASSQRQVGGRAPYEQYF. CDR3 DNA: TGTGCCAGCAGCCAGCGCCAGGTTGGCGGGAGGGCCCCCTACGAGCAGTACTTC.